These 7 T cell receptor beta chains originate from one sample sequenced in a study of chemoradiotherapy in HPV16-positive cancers. This table comes from immunoSEQ multiplex PCR, and its TCRdb copy is limited to in-frame clones, with some not included. Here the sample spans over 1,500 clones, roughly 73% being singletons. The sample here was tumor tissue, taken from a patient who underwent chemoradiotherapy. These receptors were obtained from a human donor with HPV-associated anogenital cancer.

The rearrangement links TRBV11-2 to TRBJ2-7, with D perhaps TRBD1 (6 bases). There are 13 residues in the CDR3. V lost 5 bases to trimming and J lost 3 bases, with 11 bases between them. Looked up from germline, CDR1 is SGHAT and CDR2 is FQNNGV. CDR3 bases: TGTGCCAGCAGCCCCATGGACAGCTACGAGCAGTACTTC. Translated, it gives CASSPMDSYEQYF.

The chain uses TRBV30 and TRBJ2-2; 9 bases are shared with TRBD1. Per germline, CDR1 GTSNPN and CDR2 SVGIG (reference sequence). This CDR3 is built from 14 residues. V shed 5 bases and J 3 bases; nucleotides not matched to a gene: 4. CDR3 nucleotide sequence: TGTGCCTGGCTTGACAGGGGGTACACCGGGGAGCTGTTTTTT. This sequence encodes CAWLDRGYTGELFF.

The chain links TRBV19 to TRBJ1-5; D is unresolved. V dropped 1 base and J dropped 2 bases, with 12 bases sitting between them. CDR3 length equals 16 residues. The germline gives CDR1 LNHDA, CDR2 SQIVND (reference sequence). This chain's CDR3 is CASSIARGRGNQPQHF. The CDR3 DNA follows: TGTGCCAGTAGTATAGCCCGGGGTCGGGGCAATCAGCCCCAGCATTTT.

This sequence joins TRBV5-6 and TRBJ1-2, with D possibly being TRBD1 (6 bases). The CDR3 spans 17 residues. The germline V gene has CDR1 SGHDT and CDR2 YYEEEE. V was clipped by 5 bases and J by 2 bases, with 22 bases between them. This chain's CDR3 is CASSYIAQGGGNYGYTF. The DNA for the CDR3 is TGTGCCAGCAGTTACATCGCACAGGGAGGCGGGAACTATGGCTACACCTTC.

V and J are TRBV5-6 and TRBJ2-3; the D gene is possibly TRBD2 (5 bases). V lost 2 bases and J lost 1, with 8 bases in between. Per germline, CDR1 SGHDT and CDR2 YYEEEE. The CDR3 contains 14 residues. In nucleotides, the CDR3 is TGTGCCAGCAGCTTTGGACTGGGCACAGATACGCAGTATTTT. It specifies CASSFGLGTDTQYF. Complete variable domain (other parts from reference TRBV5-6 and TRBJ2-3): DAGVTQSPTHLIKTRGQQVTLRCSPKSGHDTVSWYQQALGQGPQFIFQYYEEEERQRGNFPDRFSGHQFPNYSSELNVNALLLGDSALYLCASSFGLGTDTQYFGPGTRLTVL.

The chain couples TRBV30 to TRBJ2-5, with TRBD1 matching over 11 bases. V dropped 1 base and J dropped 5; count of bases not matched to a gene: 9. Germline V gene data show CDR1 as GTSNPN and CDR2 as SVGIG (reference sequence). The CDR3 covers 16 residues. CDR3 nucleotide sequence: TGTGCCTGGAGTGGACCCAGGACAGGGGGCGGTGAGACCCAGTACTTC. Its protein is CAWSGPRTGGGETQYF.

This clone has a handful of counts. The chain recombines TRBV5-4 with TRBJ1-1, with D maybe TRBD1 (5 bases). V lost 0 bases to trimming and J lost 6 bases, with 15 bases between them. The germline V gene has CDR1 SGHNT and CDR2 YYREEE (reference sequence). This CDR3 comprises 15 residues. DNA for the CDR3: TGTGCCAGCAGCTTGGATGGCAGGGAATGGGCTGAAGCTTTCTTT. It specifies CASSLDGREWAEAFF.